What follows is one TCR beta chain and its context. Its specificity is unknown. Germline assignment: CDR1 MDHEN and CDR2 SYDVKM. The length of the CDR3 is 15 residues. Losses at the gene ends were 8 bases for V and 5 bases for J; bases not matched to a gene: 14. These data originate in a study of cytomegalovirus exposure and HLA in healthy donors. Study results and limitations: In a later analysis, TCR beta V- and J-gene trimming was associated with a missense DCLRE1C variant. The availability of immune exposure information extended only to CMV serostatus. Owing to their indistinguishability, certain V segments, notably TRBV6-2 and TRBV6-3, were excluded.

A multiplex PCR was run with 60 Vbeta primers and 13 Jbeta primers. The repertoire was sequenced with immunoSEQ multiplex PCR; TCRdb's copy has only in-frame clones and lacks some. The sample shows roughly 190,000 clones, approximately 80% of them seen only once. This clonotype was obtained from a female donor in good health and CMV-seronegative. What was sequenced was PBMCs. The chain recombines TRBV28 with TRBJ2-5; 7 positions agree with TRBD1. The CDR3: CASQLRGGWGETQYF. The CDR3 DNA reads TGTGCCAGCCAACTCCGAGGGGGCTGGGGGGAGACCCAGTACTTC.